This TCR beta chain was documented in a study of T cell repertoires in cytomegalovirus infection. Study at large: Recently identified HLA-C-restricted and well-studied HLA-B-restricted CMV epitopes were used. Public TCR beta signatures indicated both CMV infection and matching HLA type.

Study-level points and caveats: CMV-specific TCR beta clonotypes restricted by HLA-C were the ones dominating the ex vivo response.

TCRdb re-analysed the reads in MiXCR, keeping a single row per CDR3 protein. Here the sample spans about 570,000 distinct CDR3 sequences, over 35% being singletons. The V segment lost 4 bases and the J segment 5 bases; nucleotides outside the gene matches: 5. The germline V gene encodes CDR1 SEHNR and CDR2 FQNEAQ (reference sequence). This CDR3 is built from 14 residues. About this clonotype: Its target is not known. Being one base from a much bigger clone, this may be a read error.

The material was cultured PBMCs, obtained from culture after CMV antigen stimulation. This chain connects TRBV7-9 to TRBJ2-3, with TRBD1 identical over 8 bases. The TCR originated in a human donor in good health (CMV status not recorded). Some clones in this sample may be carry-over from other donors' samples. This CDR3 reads CASSSRQGIDTQYF. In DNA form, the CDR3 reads TGTGCCAGCAGCTCTCGACAGGGGATAGATACGCAGTATTTT.